A single sample gave rise to the 22 T cell receptor beta chains below, sequenced in a study of shared clonotypes between healthy human individuals. The data were produced by immunoSEQ multiplex PCR, yet TCRdb's version contains in-frame clones alone and is incomplete. The data show around 530,000 clones, with 70% to 80% seen just once and around 12% held by the top ten. Sequences were obtained from PBMCs. These receptors came from a woman in her forties in good health. Some clones in this sample may be carry-over from other donors' samples.

Worth noting for this clone: A much larger clone lies a single base off, so this may be a read error. Other DNA sequences in the sample encode the same CDR3. The V gene is TRBV5-1, the J gene TRBJ2-2; no clear D gene. CDR1 and CDR2 (germline): SGHRS, YFSETQ. V lost 0 bases and J lost 1, with 4 bases in between. CDR3 size: 14 residues. The CDR3 region is CASSLGGNTGELFF. The CDR3 bases are TGCGCCAGCAGCTTGGGCGGGAACACCGGGGAGCTGTTTTTT. Full variable domain (remainder filled in from reference TRBV5-1 and TRBJ2-2): KAGVTQTPRYLIKTRGQQVTLSCSPISGHRSVSWYQQTPGQGLQFLFEYFSETQRNKGNFPGRFSGRQFSNSRSEMNVSTLELGDSALYLCASSLGGNTGELFFGEGSRLTVL.

The chain combines TRBV5-1 with TRBJ2-1; tentatively, D is TRBD2 (5 bases). V was cut by 0 bases and J by 4 bases, with 17 bases left in between. The germline V gene encodes CDR1 SGHRS and CDR2 YFSETQ. The CDR3 spans 17 residues. CDR3 in DNA: TGCGCCAGCAGCTTGGGGCCCCTAGCAAACGCTTACAATGAGCAGTTCTTC. Translated, it gives CASSLGPLANAYNEQFF.

This clone was counted many times. Different DNA sequences within this sample yield the same CDR3. The chain links TRBV10-3 to TRBJ1-1, with 9 bases fitting TRBD1. The CDR3 consists of 14 residues. V gave up 2 bases and J gave up 8 bases; unmatched junction bases: 6. Germline loops: CDR1 ENHRY, CDR2 SYGVKD. Here the CDR3 DNA reads TGTGCCATCAGTGAGACAACAGGGGGCACAGAAGCTTTCTTT. Its protein product is CAISETTGGTEAFF.

This sequence joins TRBV18 and TRBJ1-3; no firm D call. With 0 bases removed from V and 0 bases from J, the gap between germline ends came to 15 bases. Per the germline V gene, CDR1 is KGHSH and CDR2 is LQKENI. The CDR3 is 18 residues long. The CDR3: CASSPPFRANHSGNTIYF. The CDR3 coding sequence is TGTGCCAGCTCACCACCGTTTAGGGCGAACCACTCTGGAAACACCATATATTTT. The whole variable domain, remainder taken from reference TRBV18 and TRBJ1-3, is NAGVMQNPRHLVRRRGQEARLRCSPMKGHSHVYWYRQLPEEGLKFMVYLQKENIIDESGMPKERFSAEFPKEGPSILRIQQVVRGDSAAYFCASSPPFRANHSGNTIYFGEGSWLTVV.

The gene calls are TRBV29-1 and TRBJ2-5, with a tentative D call TRBD2 (5 bases). V lost 2 bases and J 4 bases, leaving 8 bases between the germline ends. There are 12 residues in the CDR3. Germline V gene lookup returns CDR1 SQVTM and CDR2 ANQGSEA. The CDR3 coding sequence is TGCAGCGTTGAACGGACTTCAGAGACCCAGTACTTC. Translated: CSVERTSETQYF.

The chain has TRBV11-2 and TRBJ2-4; TRBD1 might be the D (8 bases). Trimming took off 1 base at V and 7 bases at J, with 14 bases between the two ends. CDR1 is SGHAT and CDR2 is FQNNGV in the germline V gene. This CDR3 has 15 amino acids. DNA for the CDR3: TGTGCCAGCAGCTTAGCTAGCGGACAGGGTAACATTCAGTACTTC. As protein: CASSLASGQGNIQYF.

A note on this clone: Being one base from a much bigger clone, this may be a read error. This CDR3 is also generated by other DNA sequences in the sample. This chain links TRBV29-1 with TRBJ1-1; possible D gene TRBD1, 5 bases. This CDR3 has 11 residues. Germline CDR1 and CDR2: SQVTM and ANQGSEA. CDR3 DNA sequence: TGCAGCGTTGCAGGGAACACTGAAGCCTCCTTT. It specifies CSVAGNTEASF.

The V gene is TRBV9, the J gene TRBJ2-7; D is perhaps TRBD2 (9 bases). Trimming removed 2 bases from V and 2 bases from J, with 17 bases in between. CDR1 is SGDLS, CDR2 YYNGEE, per germline. This CDR3 spans 16 amino acids. The CDR3 nucleotides read TGTGCCAGCAGCGTCAGGGGGCGGGAGGGCCCCTACGAGCAGTACTTC. Translation: CASSVRGREGPYEQYF.

The J gene is TRBJ1-6, the V gene TRBV27; 7 bases line up with TRBD1. CDR1 is MNHEY and CDR2 is SMNVEV in the germline V gene (reference sequence). J gave up 16 bases and V 4 bases, and 10 bases lay outside the gene matches. The CDR3 loop spans 13 amino acids. This CDR3 is CASSWRDRRELHF. CDR3 DNA sequence: TGTGCCAGCAGTTGGAGGGACAGAAGGGAACTCCACTTT.

This chain links TRBV6-6 with TRBJ2-4; tentatively, D is TRBD1 (6 bases). Germline V gene lookup returns CDR1 MNHNY and CDR2 SVGAGI (reference sequence). Trimming removed 7 bases from V and 3 bases from J, with 16 bases in between. This CDR3 spans 15 amino acids. CDR3 DNA: TGTGCCAGCAACCAACAGGGATTTGGCAAAAACATTCAGTACTTC. Its translation: CASNQQGFGKNIQYF.

The chain carries TRBV7-7 and TRBJ2-5; 10 positions match TRBD1. The CDR3 contains 16 residues. Germline CDR1 and CDR2: SSHAT and FNYEAQ (reference sequence). Trimming cost V 0 bases and J 5 bases; bases outside gene matches: 6. The CDR3 loop is CASSLAWDRGVETQYF. CDR3 bases: TGTGCCAGCAGCTTAGCGTGGGACAGGGGTGTCGAGACCCAGTACTTC.

This chain connects TRBV25-1 to TRBJ2-7; the D gene is possibly TRBD1 (7 bases). CDR1 MGHDK and CDR2 SYGVNS come from the germline V gene. V lost 6 bases to trimming and J lost 12 bases, with 21 bases between them. The CDR3 extends over 13 amino acids. CDR3 sequence (DNA): TGTGCCAGCAGCCCAGGGGGGCCCCTCAGGAGGTACTTC. Amino acid sequence: CASSPGGPLRRYF.

The rearrangement uses TRBV4-3 and TRBJ1-1; tentatively, D is TRBD1 (5 bases). Looked up from germline, CDR1 is LGHNA and CDR2 is YSLEER. The length of the CDR3 is 15 residues. Trimming stripped 6 bases from V and 4 bases from J, with 18 bases between. The CDR3: CASREGLERITEAFF. Written as DNA, the CDR3 is TGCGCCAGCAGGGAGGGACTGGAGCGGATCACTGAAGCTTTCTTT.

V usage is TRBV10-2 and J usage is TRBJ1-2, with 8 bases identical to TRBD1. Looked up from germline, CDR1 is WSHSY and CDR2 is SAAADI. The CDR3 is 13 amino acids. V lost 4 bases and J lost 5; bases outside the gene matches: 3. CDR3 bases: TGCGCCAGCAGTGTCAGGACAGGGTATGGCTACACCTTC. Amino acid sequence: CASSVRTGYGYTF.

This clone occurred a few times. The rearrangement uses TRBV19 and TRBJ1-5; possibly TRBD1 for D (5 bases). Looked up from germline, CDR1 is LNHDA and CDR2 is SQIVND (reference sequence). The CDR3 loop spans 15 amino acids. Deletions cut 6 bases from V and 3 bases from J, with 15 bases between. The CDR3 reads CASSLGRQNNQPQHF. CDR3 bases: TGTGCCAGTAGCCTAGGGAGACAGAACAATCAGCCCCAGCATTTT.

This clone has a single count. The J gene is TRBJ2-4, the V gene TRBV4-2, with 12 nucleotides matching TRBD2. The V gene's germline CDR1 is LGHNA and CDR2 YNFKEQ. V lost 1 base to trimming and J lost 0 bases; unmatched junction nucleotides: 7. This CDR3 has 19 amino acids. Here the CDR3 reads CASSQGLAGEGVAKNIQYF. For the CDR3, the DNA is TGTGCCAGCAGCCAAGGACTAGCGGGGGAGGGGGTAGCCAAAAACATTCAGTACTTC.

On this clone: A far bigger clonotype differs at one base, so this is likely a read error. This rearrangement joins TRBV7-9 to TRBJ2-3, with D perhaps matching TRBD2 (5 bases). The CDR3 sequence is 12 residues long. CDR1 SEHNR and CDR2 FQNEAQ come from the germline V gene (reference sequence). CDR3 DNA sequence: TGTGCCAGCAGCGAGGGTTTGGATACGCAGTGTTTT. Protein product: CASSEGLDTQCF.

The gene calls are TRBV27 and TRBJ2-1; D is possibly TRBD2 (5 bases). Germline CDR1 and CDR2: MNHEY and SMNVEV (reference sequence). The CDR3 covers 13 residues. Between the trimmed V and J ends, which lost 1 base and 9 bases, there was a span of 10 bases. The CDR3 here is CASSLFSVGEQFF. CDR3 coding DNA: TGTGCCAGCAGTTTATTTAGCGTCGGTGAGCAGTTCTTC.

Only a few counts were recorded for this clone. This chain uses TRBV9 with TRBJ1-2; weak D call: TRBD1 (5 bases). V was pared by 0 bases and J by 0 bases, with 9 bases between. The CDR3 extends over 15 amino acids. Germline V gene sequence: CDR1 SGDLS, CDR2 YYNGEE. CDR3 in DNA: TGTGCCAGCAGCGTAGATGACAGAGCTAACTATGGCTACACCTTC. It encodes CASSVDDRANYGYTF.

For this clone: This may be a read error, as it is one base from a much larger clone. Other DNA sequences from this sample encode an identical CDR3 as well. The chain links TRBV5-1 to TRBJ2-1; 10 bases are a match to TRBD2. Losses at the gene ends were 0 bases for V and 0 bases for J; bases not matched to a gene: 3. The CDR3 consists of 17 residues. Germline V gene data show CDR1 as SGHRS and CDR2 as YFSETQ. Here the CDR3 reads CASSLEASGSSYNEQFF. The CDR3 coding sequence is TGCGCCAGCAGCTTGGAAGCTAGCGGGAGCTCCTACAATGAGCAGTTCTTC.

The chain has TRBV6-1 and TRBJ1-5; D remains ambiguous. This CDR3 is 14 amino acids long. V was clipped by 4 bases and J by 11 bases, with 18 bases between them. Germline V CDR1 and CDR2: MNHNS, SASEGT. CDR3 sequence: CASSVDPGIKAQHF. The CDR3 DNA is TGTGCCAGCAGTGTGGACCCGGGAATAAAGGCCCAGCATTTT.

The chain carries TRBV5-8 and TRBJ2-1, with D perhaps TRBD2 (6 bases). This CDR3 has 12 amino acids. In germline, CDR1 is SGHTS, CDR2 YDEGEE. V was cut by 2 bases and J by 11 bases, with 11 bases left in between. CDR3: CASSLRGTQQFF. The CDR3 bases are TGTGCCAGCAGCTTACGTGGGACTCAGCAGTTCTTC.